A selection of T cell receptor beta chains follows, all from one sample in a study of CD8 T cells in Susac syndrome. TCRdb redid the calling of the immunoSEQ multiplex PCR reads with MiXCR, one entry per CDR3 protein. This sample has some 140,000 distinct CDR3 sequences, with 85% to 95% found just once. What was sequenced was CD8+ T cells from PBMCs. All receptors derive from a human donor with Susac syndrome. CDR3s include the opening cysteine and the closing phenylalanine or tryptophan. Each record gives: D gene, V gene, clone size, J gene, CDR3 DNA, CDR3 protein. A D gene is named only where the DNA matches it firmly. Clone size is shown for a subset of rows, as once, few, many or a class of expanded clone.

>-|TRBV19|-|TRBJ2-1
TGTGCCAGTAGTAGTTGGCAGGACAACAATGAGCAGTTCTTC
CASSSWQDNNEQFF
>-|TRBV27|-|TRBJ2-2
TGTGCCAGCAGTTTAGGGCACCTGGGGACCGGGGAGCTGTTTTTT
CASSLGHLGTGELFF
>-|TRBV20-1|-|TRBJ2-7
TGCAGTGCTGTGGGAGGCAGGGGCCCCGGCGGCCCCTACGAGCAGTACTTC
CSAVGGRGPGGPYEQYF
>TRBD2|TRBV7-9|-|TRBJ2-3
TGTGCCAGCAGTAAGACTAGCGGGAGAACAGATACGCAGTATTTT
CASSKTSGRTDTQYF
>-|TRBV28|-|TRBJ2-2
TGTGCCAGCAGGCCACAGGGATCCGGCGGGGAGCTGTTTTTT
CASRPQGSGGELFF
>-|TRBV5-4|-|TRBJ2-5
TGTGCCAGCGGACCCCCGGACCAAGAGACCCAGTACTTC
CASGPPDQETQYF
>-|TRBV7-9|-|TRBJ2-1
TGTGCCAGCAGCTTAGTACGGCGGGGCAATGAGCAGTTCTTC
CASSLVRRGNEQFF
>TRBD2|TRBV12-3/TRBV12-4|-|TRBJ2-2
TGTGCCAGCAGTTTCCCCCTAGGACTAGCGGGAGGGTCCTCAGGGGAGCTGTTTTTT
CASSFPLGLAGGSSGELFF
>-|TRBV10-3|once|TRBJ2-7
TGTGCCATCAGTGATCCGGGATACCCTACGAAGCAGTACTTC
CAISDPGYPTKQYF
>-|TRBV20-1|-|TRBJ1-1
TGCAGTGCTCGGGAAAACACTGAAGCTTTCTTT
CSARENTEAFF
>-|TRBV27|-|TRBJ1-1
TGTGCCAGCAGTTATCACAGCGGGGACACTGAAGCTTTCTTT
CASSYHSGDTEAFF
>TRBD1|TRBV20-1|-|TRBJ2-2
TGCAGTGCTTCGGGACAGGGAAGGGCCGGGGAGCTGTTTTTT
CSASGQGRAGELFF
>TRBD2|TRBV20-1|-|TRBJ2-7
TGCAGTGCTTCCCTTTATGCGGGAGACGAGCAGTACTTC
CSASLYAGDEQYF
>-|TRBV7-6|-|TRBJ2-1
TGTGCCAGCGCGGGCCAAGGATTTGAGCAGTTCTTC
CASAGQGFEQFF
>-|TRBV2|-|TRBJ2-4
TGTGCCAGCTACAGGGCCCCCAAAAACATTCAGTACTTC
CASYRAPKNIQYF
>-|TRBV27|-|TRBJ1-2
TGTGCCAGCAGTCTTGGACAATCTTATGGCTACACCTTC
CASSLGQSYGYTF
>-|TRBV6-2/TRBV6-3|-|TRBJ2-2
TGTGCCAGCACCAGGGGCCTCGGGGGCGGGGAGCTGTTTTTT
CASTRGLGGGELFF
>-|TRBV12-3/TRBV12-4|-|TRBJ2-1
TGTGCCAGCAGTTTAACAGGACTTGGGTTCTTC
CASSLTGLGFF
>-|TRBV4-1|-|TRBJ2-7
TGCGCCAGCAGCCGCACGAAATCTCCTTCCTACGAGCAGTACTTC
CASSRTKSPSYEQYF
>-|TRBV6-6|-|TRBJ1-5
TGTGCCAGCAGCGGAGGGGAGGGCAATCAGCCCCAGCATTTT
CASSGGEGNQPQHF
>TRBD1|TRBV5-4|once|TRBJ1-1
TGTGCCAGCAGCTGGGCGGGACAGACAACTGAAGCTTTCTTT
CASSWAGQTTEAFF
>-|TRBV6-4|-|TRBJ2-1
TGTGCCAGCAGTGAGGACGGTTACAATGAGCAGTTCTTC
CASSEDGYNEQFF
>-|TRBV6-5|-|TRBJ2-3
TGTGCCAGCAGGGAGATGGGTCCAGATACGCAGTATTTT
CASREMGPDTQYF
>TRBD2|TRBV5-1|-|TRBJ2-1
TGCGCCAGCAGCGATGGACTAGCGGGAGGGCCGTCCTACAATGAGCAGTTCTTC
CASSDGLAGGPSYNEQFF